This record concerns one T cell receptor beta chain sequence. Sequencing used immunoSEQ multiplex PCR; TCRdb keeps in-frame clones, though not all of them. Here the sample spans roughly 1,700 clones, 30% to 35% being singletons. Germline V gene lookup returns CDR1 MDHEN and CDR2 SYDVKM. The CDR3 is 17 residues long. V was trimmed by 2 bases and J by 10 bases, leaving 24 bases between them. These data belong to a study of T cells in localized non-small cell lung cancer. The material was normal lung tissue next to the tumor, obtained before any cancer treatment. The sequence was collected from a female donor aged 60 or older with stage I lung adenocarcinoma. The chain uses TRBV28 and TRBJ2-1; D assignment may be TRBD1 or TRBD2 (6 bases each). The CDR3 here is CASSLIGRGHRAREQFF. The CDR3 region has the DNA TGTGCCAGCAGTTTAATTGGGCGGGGACATAGAGCCAGGGAGCAGTTCTTC. Full variable domain (rest looked up from reference TRBV28 and TRBJ2-1): DVKVTQSSRYLVKRTGEKVFLECVQDMDHENMFWYRQDPGLGLRLIYFSYDVKMKEKGDIPEGYSVSREKKERFSLILESASTNQTSMYLCASSLIGRGHRAREQFFGPGTRLTVL.